These T cell receptor beta chains were read from a single sample in a study of response to subunit inactivated influenza vaccine. Each CDR3 protein gets one entry after TCRdb re-called the RT-PCR reads with MiXCR. The sample contains almost 250,000 distinct CDR3 sequences, approximately 12% of which appear only once. Sequencing used non-naive T cells sorted from PBMCs, obtained approximately 15 days before vaccination. The receptors were gathered from a man aged 45-65 years who received an inactivated influenza vaccine. The CDR3 runs from the conserved cysteine through the conserved F or W. Fields, in order: J gene, D gene, V gene, clone size, CDR3 DNA, CDR3 protein. A D gene is named only where the DNA matches it firmly. A row's size may be missing; if present it is once, few, many or a size class.

j_call: TRBJ2-3
d_call: .
v_call: TRBV6-5
clone_size: .
cdr3_nt: TGTGCCAGCAGTTCGAGCGGTGGCACAGATACGCAGTATTTT
cdr3_aa: CASSSSGGTDTQYF

j_call: TRBJ2-2
d_call: .
v_call: TRBV6-5
clone_size: many
cdr3_nt: TGTGCCAGCAGTTACCCGACACCCTTCGGGGAGCTGTTTTTT
cdr3_aa: CASSYPTPFGELFF

j_call: TRBJ2-3
d_call: TRBD2
v_call: TRBV4-3
clone_size: many
cdr3_nt: TGCGCCAGCAGCCAAGGCAGTAGCGGGGGGGCCGATACGCAGTATTTT
cdr3_aa: CASSQGSSGGADTQYF

j_call: TRBJ2-1
d_call: .
v_call: TRBV19
clone_size: .
cdr3_nt: TGTGCCAGTGACTCCCGCCAGGGGCAGTTCTTC
cdr3_aa: CASDSRQGQFF

j_call: TRBJ1-2
d_call: .
v_call: TRBV6-1
clone_size: few
cdr3_nt: TGTGCCAGCAGTGAACAGGCCAACTATGGCTACACCTTC
cdr3_aa: CASSEQANYGYTF

j_call: TRBJ2-7
d_call: .
v_call: TRBV27
clone_size: many
cdr3_nt: TGTGCCAGCAGTCCTGCCACCCATAGCGGTATCCCCTACGAGCAGTACTTC
cdr3_aa: CASSPATHSGIPYEQYF

j_call: TRBJ2-5
d_call: .
v_call: TRBV29-1
clone_size: many
cdr3_nt: TGCAGCTCCCCCGGTCCAGAACAAGAGACCCAGTACTTC
cdr3_aa: CSSPGPEQETQYF

j_call: TRBJ1-2
d_call: TRBD1
v_call: TRBV7-9
clone_size: few
cdr3_nt: TGTGCCAGCAGCCATACCAGGGGGGGCTATGGCTACACCTTC
cdr3_aa: CASSHTRGGYGYTF

j_call: TRBJ2-1
d_call: .
v_call: TRBV29-1
clone_size: many
cdr3_nt: TGCAGCGCGGAGGGATCTTCCTACAATGAGCAGTTCTTC
cdr3_aa: CSAEGSSYNEQFF

j_call: TRBJ2-3
d_call: TRBD1
v_call: TRBV4-3
clone_size: .
cdr3_nt: TGCGCCAGCAGCCAAAGACAGGGCTTAGATACGCAGTATTTT
cdr3_aa: CASSQRQGLDTQYF

j_call: TRBJ2-2
d_call: .
v_call: TRBV2
clone_size: many
cdr3_nt: TGTGCCGGCACAGGCGGACTTACTAACACCGGGGAGCTGTTTTTT
cdr3_aa: CAGTGGLTNTGELFF

j_call: TRBJ1-6
d_call: TRBD1
v_call: TRBV5-1
clone_size: few
cdr3_nt: TGCGCCAGCAGCCCAGGGACAGGGGGCTCCTATAATTCACCCCTCCACTTT
cdr3_aa: CASSPGTGGSYNSPLHF

j_call: TRBJ2-5
d_call: .
v_call: TRBV7-9
clone_size: few
cdr3_nt: TGTGCCAGCAGACCCGCCGAGGGCAGGGAGACCCAGTACTTC
cdr3_aa: CASRPAEGRETQYF

j_call: TRBJ1-2
d_call: .
v_call: TRBV6-2/TRBV6-3
clone_size: many
cdr3_nt: TGTGCCAGCAGCGACCGGGGCTATGGCTACACCTTC
cdr3_aa: CASSDRGYGYTF

j_call: TRBJ1-5
d_call: TRBD1
v_call: TRBV2
clone_size: few
cdr3_nt: TGTGCCAGCAGTGGGGGACAGTGGGATCAGCCCCAGCATTTT
cdr3_aa: CASSGGQWDQPQHF

j_call: TRBJ2-2
d_call: .
v_call: TRBV24-1
clone_size: .
cdr3_nt: TGTGCCACCGGCGGAGCTACCCCCGGGGAGCTGTTTTTT
cdr3_aa: CATGGATPGELFF

j_call: TRBJ2-3
d_call: .
v_call: TRBV2
clone_size: few
cdr3_nt: TGTGCCAGCAGTGAATGGGCAGATACGCAGTATTTT
cdr3_aa: CASSEWADTQYF

j_call: TRBJ2-7
d_call: .
v_call: TRBV3-1
clone_size: .
cdr3_nt: TGTGCCAGCAGCCAAGCTTTGAACGAGCAGTACTTC
cdr3_aa: CASSQALNEQYF

j_call: TRBJ2-3
d_call: TRBD2
v_call: TRBV7-9
clone_size: many
cdr3_nt: TGTGCCAGCAGCTCGCGGGCTAGCGGGAGACCAGATACGCAGTATTTT
cdr3_aa: CASSSRASGRPDTQYF

j_call: TRBJ2-7
d_call: .
v_call: TRBV7-2
clone_size: .
cdr3_nt: TGTGCCAGCAGTAACAGGGTTTACGAGCAGTACTTC
cdr3_aa: CASSNRVYEQYF

j_call: TRBJ2-7
d_call: .
v_call: TRBV7-2
clone_size: .
cdr3_nt: TGTGCCAGCAGCTTAGCGGAGGGAACCAGCTCCTACGAGCAGTACTTC
cdr3_aa: CASSLAEGTSSYEQYF

j_call: TRBJ2-4
d_call: TRBD2
v_call: TRBV20-1
clone_size: many
cdr3_nt: TGCAGTGCTAGAGGGCCGGGGGGGGACATTCAGTACTTC
cdr3_aa: CSARGPGGDIQYF

j_call: TRBJ2-1
d_call: .
v_call: TRBV4-1
clone_size: .
cdr3_nt: TGCGCCAGCAGCCAAGAGACAGGCAGGACCTACAATGAGCAGTTCTTC
cdr3_aa: CASSQETGRTYNEQFF

j_call: TRBJ1-4
d_call: .
v_call: TRBV2
clone_size: .
cdr3_nt: TGTGCCAGCAGTGAATGGGGCAGGCGAGATGAAAAACTGTTTTTT
cdr3_aa: CASSEWGRRDEKLFF

j_call: TRBJ2-7
d_call: .
v_call: TRBV9
clone_size: many
cdr3_nt: TGTGCCAGCAGCGTAGGTGTAGGATACGAGCAGTACTTC
cdr3_aa: CASSVGVGYEQYF

j_call: TRBJ2-3
d_call: TRBD1
v_call: TRBV9
clone_size: .
cdr3_nt: TGTGCCAGCAGCGCCGATTACGGGACAGGCACAGATACGCAGTATTTT
cdr3_aa: CASSADYGTGTDTQYF

j_call: TRBJ2-7
d_call: .
v_call: TRBV4-3
clone_size: few
cdr3_nt: TGCGCCAGCAGCCATCGGCTAGCTGACGAGCAGTACTTC
cdr3_aa: CASSHRLADEQYF

j_call: TRBJ2-2
d_call: TRBD1
v_call: TRBV29-1
clone_size: .
cdr3_nt: TGCAGCGGATATGACAGGGGGCAAGGCGGGGAGCTGTTTTTT
cdr3_aa: CSGYDRGQGGELFF

j_call: TRBJ2-3
d_call: TRBD2
v_call: TRBV7-2
clone_size: few
cdr3_nt: TGTGCCAGCAGCCGACTTGGCGGGGGGAGCACAGATACGCAGTATTTT
cdr3_aa: CASSRLGGGSTDTQYF

j_call: TRBJ2-1
d_call: .
v_call: TRBV4-2
clone_size: .
cdr3_nt: TGTGCCAGCAGCCAAGTAGTTAACGGTGAGCAGTTCTTC
cdr3_aa: CASSQVVNGEQFF

j_call: TRBJ1-4
d_call: .
v_call: TRBV7-2
clone_size: few
cdr3_nt: TGTGCCAGCAGCTTATGGGCTGATGAAAAACTGTTTTTT
cdr3_aa: CASSLWADEKLFF

j_call: TRBJ2-2
d_call: .
v_call: TRBV18
clone_size: .
cdr3_nt: TGTGCCAGCTCACCAAGTGCGAACACCGGGGAGCTGTTTTTT
cdr3_aa: CASSPSANTGELFF

j_call: TRBJ1-2
d_call: .
v_call: TRBV6-1
clone_size: few
cdr3_nt: TGTGCCAGCAGACTTGGGCAGAACTATGGCTACACCTTC
cdr3_aa: CASRLGQNYGYTF

j_call: TRBJ2-7
d_call: .
v_call: TRBV7-9
clone_size: .
cdr3_nt: TGTGCCAGCAGCTTCCCGACAGAGAGGGAGCAGTACTTC
cdr3_aa: CASSFPTEREQYF

j_call: TRBJ1-1
d_call: .
v_call: TRBV6-6
clone_size: few
cdr3_nt: TGTGCCAGCAGTTACGCGGCAGGACGGGATGCTTTCTTT
cdr3_aa: CASSYAAGRDAFF

j_call: TRBJ2-6
d_call: .
v_call: TRBV28
clone_size: many
cdr3_nt: TGTGCCAGCAGTTTTATCAATTTCAAGGCGGCCAACGTCCTGACTTTC
cdr3_aa: CASSFINFKAANVLTF

j_call: TRBJ2-3
d_call: TRBD1
v_call: TRBV5-1
clone_size: .
cdr3_nt: TGCGCCAGCAGCCCCACCCGGACAGGGGACGCAGATACGCAGTATTTT
cdr3_aa: CASSPTRTGDADTQYF

j_call: TRBJ1-5
d_call: .
v_call: TRBV28
clone_size: .
cdr3_nt: TGTGCCAGCACCTCAAGACTGAGGGGCAATCAGCCCCAGCATTTT
cdr3_aa: CASTSRLRGNQPQHF

j_call: TRBJ1-1
d_call: .
v_call: TRBV4-1
clone_size: few
cdr3_nt: TGCGCCAGCAGCCCCAATACAGGGCTTCCTGAAGCTTTCTTT
cdr3_aa: CASSPNTGLPEAFF

j_call: TRBJ2-6
d_call: .
v_call: TRBV6-2/TRBV6-3
clone_size: many
cdr3_nt: TGTGCCAGCAGTTACCAGAGGAGAACATCAGGGGCCAACGTCCTGACTTTC
cdr3_aa: CASSYQRRTSGANVLTF

j_call: TRBJ2-1
d_call: .
v_call: TRBV14
clone_size: .
cdr3_nt: TGTGCCAGCAGCCAAGTTTCCAGCTATGGGGCGTGGTACAATGAGCAGTTCTTC
cdr3_aa: CASSQVSSYGAWYNEQFF

j_call: TRBJ2-1
d_call: TRBD2
v_call: TRBV6-2/TRBV6-3
clone_size: many
cdr3_nt: TGTGCCAGCAGGGGGAAAATCAGCGGGATAAGGGTCAATGAGCAGTTCTTC
cdr3_aa: CASRGKISGIRVNEQFF

j_call: TRBJ2-2
d_call: .
v_call: TRBV7-9
clone_size: many
cdr3_nt: TGTGCCAGCAGCTTTGCATCCGGGCTTGCCTACACCGGGGAGCTGTTTTTT
cdr3_aa: CASSFASGLAYTGELFF

j_call: TRBJ2-1
d_call: .
v_call: TRBV5-1
clone_size: few
cdr3_nt: TGCGCCAGCAGCTTGGGAATGGGCGGCTCCTACAATGAGCAGTTCTTC
cdr3_aa: CASSLGMGGSYNEQFF

j_call: TRBJ2-7
d_call: .
v_call: TRBV29-1
clone_size: few
cdr3_nt: TGCAGCGTTGGTCCGATTGCGGGCAGGGATCCCTACGAGCAGTACTTC
cdr3_aa: CSVGPIAGRDPYEQYF

j_call: TRBJ2-1
d_call: .
v_call: TRBV6-2/TRBV6-3
clone_size: .
cdr3_nt: TGTGCCAGCAGTCGCTTTGGCGAGTACAATGAGCAGTTCTTC
cdr3_aa: CASSRFGEYNEQFF

j_call: TRBJ2-3
d_call: TRBD2
v_call: TRBV29-1
clone_size: .
cdr3_nt: TGCAGCGTTGAGACTAGCGCCCTGATCGGCACGCAGTATTTT
cdr3_aa: CSVETSALIGTQYF

j_call: TRBJ2-1
d_call: TRBD2
v_call: TRBV7-9
clone_size: .
cdr3_nt: TGTGCCAGCAGCTCTTCCGGCGGGAGGCGGAGTAACAATGAGCAGTTCTTC
cdr3_aa: CASSSSGGRRSNNEQFF

j_call: TRBJ2-7
d_call: .
v_call: TRBV4-1
clone_size: .
cdr3_nt: TGCGCCAGCAGCCAAGTTACCGGGGCCCGCTCCTACGAGCAGTACTTC
cdr3_aa: CASSQVTGARSYEQYF

j_call: TRBJ2-7
d_call: .
v_call: TRBV7-2
clone_size: few
cdr3_nt: TGTGCCAGCAGCTCCCAGACGGTCTCCTACGAGCAGTACTTC
cdr3_aa: CASSSQTVSYEQYF

j_call: TRBJ2-2
d_call: .
v_call: TRBV18
clone_size: .
cdr3_nt: TGTGCCAGCTCACCTCAATCACGGGACTACACCGGGGAGCTGTTTTTT
cdr3_aa: CASSPQSRDYTGELFF

j_call: TRBJ1-2
d_call: TRBD1
v_call: TRBV20-1
clone_size: few
cdr3_nt: TGCAGTGCTAGAGAGACAGGGTCGGGCTATGGCTACACCTTC
cdr3_aa: CSARETGSGYGYTF

j_call: TRBJ2-3
d_call: .
v_call: TRBV11-2
clone_size: few
cdr3_nt: TGTGCCAGCAGCTTAGGCGGGACCCGCACAGATACGCAGTATTTT
cdr3_aa: CASSLGGTRTDTQYF

j_call: TRBJ2-7
d_call: TRBD1
v_call: TRBV3-1
clone_size: many
cdr3_nt: TGTGCCAGCAGCCAAAAAGGGCAGGACAGGGCCCCCACCTACGAGCAGTACTTC
cdr3_aa: CASSQKGQDRAPTYEQYF

j_call: TRBJ2-7
d_call: .
v_call: TRBV28
clone_size: .
cdr3_nt: TGTGCCAGCAGTCCAGCGGTAACCTACGAGCAGTACTTC
cdr3_aa: CASSPAVTYEQYF

j_call: TRBJ2-5
d_call: .
v_call: TRBV3-1
clone_size: .
cdr3_nt: TGTGCCAGCAGCCATACGACGGTATCTAAAGAGACCCAGTACTTC
cdr3_aa: CASSHTTVSKETQYF